The 30 T cell receptor beta chains reported below all come from one sample, sequenced in a study of T cell changes during pregnancy in multiple sclerosis. Clones were read by immunoSEQ multiplex PCR, and TCRdb kept only the in-frame ones, dropping some. The data hold some 77,000 clones, with about 93% observed a single time. This material consisted of peripheral blood, taken after pregnancy. These receptors were obtained from a female donor in good health, enrolled as a control in a pregnancy study.

The chain has TRBV5-1 and TRBJ2-3, with TRBD2 identical over 11 bases. This CDR3 comprises 22 residues. Germline CDR1 is SGHRS and CDR2 is YFSETQ. The ends lost 2 bases at V and 4 bases at J; junction bases unmatched: 24. DNA for the CDR3: TGCGCCAGCAGCTTCCCGCTTCAACTAGCGGGGGCCCCTAAGGGGGATCCAGATACGCAGTATTTT. Translation: CASSFPLQLAGAPKGDPDTQYF.

This clone was seen just once. The chain employs TRBV18 and TRBJ2-5, with D perhaps TRBD1 (5 bases). Germline CDR1 and CDR2: KGHSH and LQKENI. This CDR3 spans 15 amino acids. Between the trimmed V and J ends, which lost 6 bases and 9 bases, there was a span of 23 bases. CDR3 loop: CASSYTDSPFVAQYF. CDR3 sequence (DNA): TGTGCCAGCTCGTATACCGACAGCCCGTTTGTGGCCCAGTACTTC.

The rearrangement joins TRBV9 to TRBJ2-1; 10 positions agree with TRBD2. The CDR3 spans 15 residues. Germline lookup yields CDR1 SGDLS and CDR2 YYNGEE. J lost 5 bases, V lost 1 base, and 3 bases had no gene match. In DNA form, the CDR3 reads TGTGCCAGCAGCGTAAGAGCGGGGGGGGACAATGAGCAGTTCTTC. Translation: CASSVRAGGDNEQFF.

The chain uses TRBV25-1 and TRBJ2-7, with D perhaps matching TRBD2 (6 bases). Trimming pared 2 bases from V and 4 bases from J, leaving 15 bases between. CDR1 MGHDK and CDR2 SYGVNS come from the germline V gene. This CDR3 has 15 residues. The CDR3 sequence: CASSEVGGKGYEQYF. The CDR3 DNA reads TGTGCCAGCAGTGAAGTTGGGGGGAAAGGGTACGAGCAGTACTTC.

Only a few counts were recorded for this clone. The chain uses TRBV5-1 and TRBJ1-4, with D uncertain. V shed 0 bases and J shed 7 bases, with 10 bases lying between them. The CDR3 loop spans 14 amino acids. Germline assignment: CDR1 SGHRS and CDR2 YFSETQ. The CDR3 region is CASSLGGVGEKLFF. CDR3 nucleotides: TGCGCCAGCAGCTTGGGCGGGGTCGGTGAAAAACTGTTTTTT. Supplemented by reference TRBV5-1 and TRBJ1-4, the full variable domain reads KAGVTQTPRYLIKTRGQQVTLSCSPISGHRSVSWYQQTPGQGLQFLFEYFSETQRNKGNFPGRFSGRQFSNSRSEMNVSTLELGDSALYLCASSLGGVGEKLFFGSGTQLSVL.

This clone was picked up one time. The chain is built from TRBV7-3 and TRBJ2-5; D is undetermined. V was clipped by 5 bases and J by 5 bases, with 18 bases between them. This CDR3 comprises 15 residues. In germline, CDR1 is SGHTA, CDR2 FQGTGA. The CDR3 is CASSPTPGSSETQYF. CDR3 bases: TGTGCCAGCAGCCCCACGCCCGGTAGTAGCGAGACCCAGTACTTC. The whole variable domain, filled in from reference TRBV7-3 and TRBJ2-5, reads GAGVSQTPSNKVTEKGKYVELRCDPISGHTALYWYRQSLGQGPEFLIYFQGTGAADDSGLPNDRFFAVRPEGSVSTLKIQRTERGDSAVYLCASSPTPGSSETQYFGPGTRLLVL.

Only a few counts were recorded for this clone. The genes are TRBV6-4 and TRBJ2-1; 8 bases map to TRBD1. This CDR3 is built from 18 residues. With V trimmed by 0 bases and J by 0 bases, 7 bases remained unmatched. Looked up from germline, CDR1 is MRHNA and CDR2 is SNTAGT. The CDR3 bases are TGTGCCAGCAGTGACTCGTGGACAGGGCCGAGCTCCTACAATGAGCAGTTCTTC. Translated, it gives CASSDSWTGPSSYNEQFF.

This clone was found once. V gene TRBV27 combines with J gene TRBJ2-7, with TRBD2 identical over 9 bases. There are 16 residues in the CDR3. Germline lookup yields CDR1 MNHEY and CDR2 SMNVEV (reference sequence). The V segment lost 3 bases and the J segment 6 bases; nucleotides outside the gene matches: 12. For the CDR3, the DNA is TGTGCCAGCAGTTTTAACGTCCGCGGGGGGGGAGGCGAGCAGTACTTC. The encoded protein is CASSFNVRGGGGEQYF.

The chain has TRBV7-3 and TRBJ2-1; TRBD2 might be the D (6 bases). Trimming took off 8 bases at V and 7 bases at J, with 15 bases between the two ends. The CDR3 length is 13 residues. CDR1 is SGHTA and CDR2 is FQGTGA in the germline V gene. CDR3 region: CASSGAGNNEQFF. In DNA form, the CDR3 reads TGTGCCAGCTCTGGGGCGGGGAATAATGAGCAGTTCTTC. The full variable domain, rest sourced from reference TRBV7-3 and TRBJ2-1, is GAGVSQTPSNKVTEKGKYVELRCDPISGHTALYWYRQSLGQGPEFLIYFQGTGAADDSGLPNDRFFAVRPEGSVSTLKIQRTERGDSAVYLCASSGAGNNEQFFGPGTRLTVL.

The rearrangement uses TRBV11-2 and TRBJ2-6; no clear D gene. The CDR3 length is 14 residues. Trimming removed 7 bases from V and 0 bases from J, with 7 bases in between. CDR1 SGHAT and CDR2 FQNNGV come from the germline V gene. CDR3 in amino acids: CASTRISGANVLTF. The CDR3 nucleotides are TGTGCCAGCACCCGTATCTCTGGGGCCAACGTCCTGACTTTC.

J is TRBJ1-5 and V is TRBV27, with 12 bases aligning to TRBD1. Germline values: CDR1 MNHEY, CDR2 SMNVEV (reference sequence). This CDR3 spans 18 amino acids. The V segment lost 6 bases and the J segment 4 bases; nucleotides outside the gene matches: 13. Here the CDR3 DNA reads TGTGCCAGCAGGGGGAGTCCCGGGACAGGGGGCTGGAATCAGCCCCAGCATTTT. It codes for CASRGSPGTGGWNQPQHF.

The gene calls are TRBV5-6 and TRBJ2-5; no clear D. Germline V lookup: CDR1 SGHDT, CDR2 YYEEEE. V was shortened by 4 bases and J by 2 bases, with 3 bases between the two germline ends. The CDR3 is 11 residues long. The CDR3 DNA reads as TGTGCCAGCAGCCAGCAAGAGACCCAGTACTTC. Translated, it gives CASSQQETQYF.

CDR3 bases: TGTGCCAGCAGCTTAGGGGGCGATGAGCAGTTCTTC. This encodes CASSLGGDEQFF. This chain connects TRBV7-8 to TRBJ2-1; D is perhaps TRBD1 (5 bases). Germline loops: CDR1 SGHVS, CDR2 FQNEAQ. V lost 1 base to trimming and J lost 8 bases, with 6 bases between them. The CDR3 length is 12 residues.

As to this clone: This CDR3 is also generated by other DNA sequences in the sample. The chain recombines TRBV18 with TRBJ1-1; 8 nucleotides match TRBD1. The V and J ends lost 6 bases and 1 base, in that order; junction bases with no gene match: 4. CDR3 length equals 14 residues. CDR1 is KGHSH, CDR2 LQKENI, per germline. CDR3 loop: CASSPDRGNTEAFF. The CDR3 region has the DNA TGTGCCAGCTCCCCCGACAGGGGGAACACTGAAGCTTTCTTT.

The chain recombines TRBV15 with TRBJ2-6; TRBD1 aligns across 10 bases. This CDR3 contains 19 residues. Looked up from germline, CDR1 is LNHNV and CDR2 is YYDKDF (reference sequence). Losses at the gene ends were 2 bases for V and 0 bases for J; bases not matched to a gene: 7. CDR3 coding DNA: TGTGCCACCAGCAGACCCAAGACAGGGGGCCACTCTGGGGCCAACGTCCTGACTTTC. Protein sequence: CATSRPKTGGHSGANVLTF.

This chain's CDR3 is CASLRTSGMWEQYF. The DNA for the CDR3 is TGTGCCAGCTTACGGACTAGCGGGATGTGGGAGCAGTACTTC. This chain connects TRBV28 to TRBJ2-7, with 12 bases matching TRBD2. CDR3 length equals 14 residues. Germline V gives CDR1 MDHEN, CDR2 SYDVKM. Unmatched junction bases numbered 9, after V lost 8 bases and J lost 7 bases.

CDR3 region: CASGRGIGRTGELFF. In nucleotides, the CDR3 is TGTGCTAGTGGCAGGGGAATAGGTCGCACCGGGGAGCTGTTTTTT. V is TRBV12-5 and J is TRBJ2-2; tentative D call: TRBD1 (6 bases). This CDR3 spans 15 amino acids. CDR1 and CDR2 (germline): LGHNT, FRNRAP. V shed 6 bases and J shed 4 bases, with 15 bases lying between them. Drawing the rest from reference TRBV12-5 and TRBJ2-2, the complete variable domain is DARVTQTPRHKVTEMGQEVTMRCQPILGHNTVFWYRQTMMQGLELLAYFRNRAPLDDSGMPKDRFSAEMPDATLATLKIQPSEPRDSAVYFCASGRGIGRTGELFFGEGSRLTVL.

V usage is TRBV28 and J usage is TRBJ1-4; D perhaps matches TRBD1 (5 bases). V dropped 3 bases and J dropped 8 bases, with 22 bases sitting between them. This CDR3 is 17 amino acids long. Looked up from germline, CDR1 is MDHEN and CDR2 is SYDVKM. CDR3 sequence (DNA): TGTGCCAGCAGTTTGACCGGGTTGCAGGGCATCCGGGAAAAACTGTTTTTT. Protein product: CASSLTGLQGIREKLFF.

This chain links TRBV7-9 with TRBJ2-2, with 7 bases identical to TRBD1. There are 16 residues in the CDR3. V was pared by 4 bases and J by 4 bases, with 9 bases of the junction left unmatched. CDR1 SEHNR and CDR2 FQNEAQ come from the germline V gene (reference sequence). The CDR3, as DNA: TGTGCCAGCAGCTCGAGACAGGGATCAAGCACCGGGGAGCTGTTTTTT. This encodes CASSSRQGSSTGELFF.

This chain uses TRBV14 with TRBJ2-2, with 10 bases matching TRBD2. The CDR3 contains 17 residues. Unmatched junction bases numbered 8, after V lost 2 bases and J lost 5 bases. Per germline, CDR1 SGHDN and CDR2 FVKESK. This CDR3 reads CASSQNSGRTFTGELFF. CDR3 nucleotide sequence: TGTGCCAGCAGCCAAAATAGCGGGAGGACCTTTACCGGGGAGCTGTTTTTT.

The rearrangement joins TRBV4-1 to TRBJ1-2, with 8 bases identical to TRBD1. V was clipped by 0 bases and J by 8 bases; unmatched bases: 8. CDR1 is MGHRA and CDR2 is YSYEKL in the germline V gene. This CDR3 is built from 15 residues. CDR3 sequence (DNA): TGCGCCAGCAGCCAAGATCTACAGGGGGTAGGGGGCTACACCTTC. Protein: CASSQDLQGVGGYTF.

The J gene is TRBJ2-2, the V gene TRBV6-6, with 9 nucleotides matching TRBD2. Trimming removed 7 bases from V and 2 bases from J; junction bases left unmatched: 8. CDR1 MNHNY and CDR2 SVGAGI come from the germline V gene (reference sequence). This CDR3 has 16 residues. CDR3 DNA sequence: TGTGCCAGCACTTTGACTAGCGGCCTCAACACCGGGGAGCTGTTTTTT. As protein: CASTLTSGLNTGELFF.

V and J are TRBV27 and TRBJ2-7; the D gene is possibly TRBD2 (6 bases). The V gene's germline CDR1 is MNHEY and CDR2 SMNVEV (reference sequence). CDR3 length: 14 residues. The ends were cut back, 4 bases at V and 1 base at J, with 11 bases in the middle. CDR3 sequence (DNA): TGTGCCAGCAGTTACGGCGGAGGGTCCTACGAGCAGTACTTC. Translated: CASSYGGGSYEQYF.

V and J are TRBV19 and TRBJ1-5, with 10 bases that match TRBD1. V was pared by 7 bases and J by 2 bases, with 5 bases of the junction left unmatched. Germline CDR1 and CDR2: LNHDA and SQIVND (reference sequence). The CDR3 has 15 residues. CDR3 DNA sequence: TGTGCCAGTACTGTCGGACAGGGGGGCAATCAGCCCCAGCATTTT. It encodes CASTVGQGGNQPQHF.

The chain recombines TRBV27 with TRBJ1-2, with 7 bases aligning to TRBD1. J lost 6 bases, V lost 5 bases, and 3 bases had no gene match. The germline gives CDR1 MNHEY, CDR2 SMNVEV (reference sequence). This CDR3 has 12 residues. CDR3 nucleotide sequence: TGTGCCAGCAGTAACAGGGGTGATGGCTACACCTTC. This sequence encodes CASSNRGDGYTF.

This chain links TRBV7-8 with TRBJ2-6, with a tentative D call TRBD2 (5 bases). This CDR3 has 17 residues. The germline CDR1 and CDR2 sequences are SGHVS and FQNEAQ. V was trimmed by 8 bases and J by 0 bases, leaving 17 bases between them. CDR3 coding DNA: TGTGCCAGCCCGCCGATACCGGGGAGCTCTGGGGCCAACGTCCTGACTTTC. This codes for CASPPIPGSSGANVLTF.

The chain recombines TRBV9 with TRBJ2-1, with a tentative D call TRBD2 (6 bases). V shed 4 bases and J shed 0 bases, with 14 bases lying between them. Germline V gene sequence: CDR1 SGDLS, CDR2 YYNGEE. The CDR3 has 16 amino acids. This chain's CDR3 is CASSPRGRSSYNEQFF. In DNA, the CDR3 is TGTGCCAGCAGCCCCCGGGGGAGGAGCTCCTACAATGAGCAGTTCTTC.

DNA for the CDR3: TGTGCCAGTAGTACTGGTGGACAGGGGGCTGGAGAGACCCAGTACTTC. As protein: CASSTGGQGAGETQYF. The rearrangement joins TRBV19 to TRBJ2-5, with 11 bases that match TRBD1. Germline V gives CDR1 LNHDA, CDR2 SQIVND (reference sequence). The CDR3 runs 16 residues. After removal of 4 bases from V and 4 bases from J, the junction contained 8 bases not matched to a gene.

The chain has TRBV12-5 and TRBJ2-1, with D possibly TRBD1 on 6 matching bases. From germline, CDR1 is LGHNT and CDR2 FRNRAP. Trimming removed 3 bases at V and 3 bases at J, with 9 bases between. CDR3 length: 14 residues. The CDR3 nucleotides are TGTGCTAGTGGTTTCGGGACACTCTACAATGAGCAGTTCTTC. Translated: CASGFGTLYNEQFF. Using reference TRBV12-5 and TRBJ2-1 for the parts outside the CDR3, the full variable domain is DARVTQTPRHKVTEMGQEVTMRCQPILGHNTVFWYRQTMMQGLELLAYFRNRAPLDDSGMPKDRFSAEMPDATLATLKIQPSEPRDSAVYFCASGFGTLYNEQFFGPGTRLTVL.

The V call is TRBV6-6, the J call TRBJ1-1, with 9 bases aligning to TRBD1. CDR1 and CDR2 (germline): MNHNY, SVGAGI (reference sequence). The CDR3 extends over 15 amino acids. The V and J ends lost 4 bases and 5 bases, in that order; junction bases with no gene match: 8. The CDR3 loop is CASSFTGGGGTEAFF. As DNA, the CDR3 is TGTGCCAGCAGTTTTACAGGGGGCGGGGGGACTGAAGCTTTCTTT.